This passage covers 22 T cell receptor beta chains from one sample sequenced in a study of T cell responses to AZD1222 COVID-19 vaccine. TCRdb keeps only in-frame clones here, not all; method: immunoSEQ multiplex PCR. Of about 160,000 clones listed, under 95% are singletons. Sequencing used peripheral blood, obtained 28 days after the second AZD1222 dose. The receptors originated from an adult who received the AZD1222 COVID-19 vaccine.

The chain joins TRBV4-1 to TRBJ2-2, with D unresolved. Trimming shortened V by 1 base and J by 4 bases, and 7 bases separated the two germline ends. Germline V gene lookup returns CDR1 MGHRA and CDR2 YSYEKL. The CDR3 is 14 amino acids. The CDR3 coding sequence is TGCGCCAGCAGCCAAGTGAGACTCACCGGGGAGCTGTTTTTT. It translates to CASSQVRLTGELFF.

This clone was observed a few times. CDR3 bases: TGTGCCAGCAGCTCCCAAAGGGACGGTCGTGATCGCTACACCTTC. Translation: CASSSQRDGRDRYTF. The rearrangement joins TRBV5-6 to TRBJ1-2; D is perhaps TRBD1 (5 bases). The CDR3 spans 15 residues. CDR1 SGHDT and CDR2 YYEEEE come from the germline V gene. V shed 3 bases and J shed 9 bases, with 21 bases lying between them.

CDR3 nucleotide sequence: TGTGCCAGCACCCTTGGGGGGATTGCTAATGAAAAACTGTTTTTT. This translates into CASTLGGIANEKLFF. The chain uses TRBV28 and TRBJ1-4; possible D gene TRBD1, 5 bases. CDR1 and CDR2 from the germline V gene are MDHEN and SYDVKM. The CDR3 runs 15 residues. Trimming stripped 7 bases from V and 3 bases from J, with 15 bases between.

CDR3 sequence: CASSEQVPYGYTF. The CDR3 region has the DNA TGTGCCAGCAGTGAACAGGTCCCCTATGGCTACACCTTC. V and J are TRBV11-2 and TRBJ1-2, with D possibly being TRBD1 (5 bases). Between the trimmed V and J ends, which lost 6 bases and 4 bases, there was a span of 12 bases. Germline-derived CDR1 and CDR2 are SGHAT and FQNNGV. The CDR3 covers 13 residues.

The chain uses TRBV12-3 or TRBV12-4 and TRBJ1-3; D remains unclear. The CDR3 consists of 12 residues. Trimming removed 2 bases at V and 4 bases at J, with 3 bases between. The CDR3 is CASSLRGNTIYF. The DNA for the CDR3 is TGTGCCAGCAGTTTAAGAGGAAACACCATATATTTT.

The rearrangement uses TRBV29-1 and TRBJ1-2; TRBD1 is a possible D gene (5 bases). Germline loops: CDR1 SQVTM, CDR2 ANQGSEA. V dropped 3 bases and J dropped 4 bases, with 21 bases sitting between them. The CDR3 loop spans 16 amino acids. The CDR3 nucleotides read TGCAGCGTTGATTTTTTTCAGGGTCCGTCGGGCTATGGCTACACCTTC. It is translated as CSVDFFQGPSGYGYTF.

The rearrangement uses TRBV7-9 and TRBJ1-3, with D perhaps TRBD1 (5 bases). Trimming pared 6 bases from V and 3 bases from J, leaving 27 bases between. Germline lookup yields CDR1 SEHNR and CDR2 FQNEAQ (reference sequence). The CDR3 length is 19 residues. CDR3 DNA sequence: TGTGCCAGCAGGCCCGTTTGGGGTCGACAGCCCGATCGTGGAAACACCATATATTTT. Protein: CASRPVWGRQPDRGNTIYF.

This chain joins TRBV5-1 and TRBJ2-2; 9 positions match TRBD1. With V trimmed by 3 bases and J by 4 bases, 4 bases remained unmatched. CDR1 SGHRS and CDR2 YFSETQ come from the germline V gene. CDR3 size: 15 residues. The CDR3 protein is CASSSDRGATGELFF. The CDR3 DNA sequence: TGCGCCAGCAGCTCGGACAGGGGTGCCACCGGGGAGCTGTTTTTT.

The CDR3 loop is CASSGSPPGELFF. The CDR3 nucleotides read TGTGCCAGCAGCGGGTCCCCGCCTGGGGAGCTGTTTTTT. The chain joins TRBV9 to TRBJ2-2; D unclear. The CDR3 runs to 13 residues. Germline-derived CDR1 and CDR2 are SGDLS and YYNGEE. V was shortened by 3 bases and J by 8 bases, with 11 bases between the two germline ends.

The chain uses TRBV7-2 and TRBJ1-5; TRBD1 aligns across 8 bases. With V trimmed by 5 bases and J by 8 bases, 5 bases remained unmatched. CDR1 and CDR2 from the germline V gene are SGHTA and FQGNSA. This CDR3 comprises 13 residues. CDR3: CASSRQGQEPQHF. In DNA form, the CDR3 reads TGTGCCAGCAGCCGACAGGGACAGGAGCCCCAGCATTTT.

The rearrangement joins TRBV27 to TRBJ1-5; 8 bases agree with TRBD1. This CDR3 region has 19 residues. Germline loops: CDR1 MNHEY, CDR2 SMNVEV (reference sequence). J lost 2 bases, V lost 7 bases, and 19 bases had no gene match. Written as DNA, the CDR3 is TGTGCCAGCAAGGGGTTGGGCAGGGGGCCTCGGTTGGGCAATCAGCCCCAGCATTTT. Its translation is CASKGLGRGPRLGNQPQHF.

The gene calls are TRBV19 and TRBJ2-7; 7 bases map to TRBD1. This CDR3 is built from 14 residues. Germline V gene data show CDR1 as LNHDA and CDR2 as SQIVND (reference sequence). V trimming: 5 bases; J trimming: 2 bases; junction bases outside the gene matches: 6. Here the CDR3 DNA reads TGTGCCAGTAGTTTGACAGGGACCCCCTACGAGCAGTACTTC. Translated, it gives CASSLTGTPYEQYF.

The chain joins TRBV19 to TRBJ1-5; D is undetermined. Trimming took off 5 bases at V and 6 bases at J, with 11 bases between the two ends. There are 13 residues in the CDR3. Looked up from germline, CDR1 is LNHDA and CDR2 is SQIVND (reference sequence). CDR3 sequence (DNA): TGTGCCAGTAGTTGGAGAGCGGGTCAGCCCCAGCATTTT. It specifies CASSWRAGQPQHF.

In this sample, this clone turned up a few times. The chain carries TRBV7-2 and TRBJ2-4; no clear D gene. Germline V gene data show CDR1 as SGHTA and CDR2 as FQGNSA. The CDR3 is 12 amino acids. The ends were cut back, 1 base at V and 10 bases at J, with 8 bases in the middle. Here the CDR3 DNA reads TGTGCCAGCAGCTTAGATACAGATATTCAGTACTTC. Translated: CASSLDTDIQYF.

This clone has a handful of counts. The chain employs TRBV6-5 and TRBJ1-5, with 7 bases that match TRBD1. The CDR3 is 15 residues long. CDR1 MNHEY and CDR2 SVGAGI come from the germline V gene. V was pared by 0 bases and J by 2 bases, with 1 base of the junction left unmatched. In DNA form, the CDR3 reads TGTGCCAGCAGTTACTCTACAGGGGGCAATCAGCCCCAGCATTTT. It yields the protein CASSYSTGGNQPQHF.

CDR3 sequence: CASSLTRGGEGRETQYF. The CDR3 DNA reads TGTGCCAGCAGCTTGACCCGAGGGGGTGAGGGTAGAGAGACCCAGTACTTC. The V call is TRBV5-4, the J call TRBJ2-5; D perhaps matches TRBD1 (6 bases). The CDR3 consists of 17 residues. CDR1 is SGHNT and CDR2 is YYREEE in the germline V gene (reference sequence). Trimming left V 1 base short and J 4 bases short, with 20 bases between.

The V gene is TRBV12-3 or TRBV12-4, the J gene TRBJ2-7; D perhaps matches TRBD2 (5 bases). V lost 1 base to trimming and J lost 5 bases, with 9 bases between them. There are 13 residues in the CDR3. The DNA of the CDR3 is TGTGCCAGCAGTTTAGGCCCGGGGAACGAGCAGTACTTC. Its translation: CASSLGPGNEQYF.

V gene TRBV6-2 or TRBV6-3 combines with J gene TRBJ2-2; D gene unclear. The CDR3 is made up of 16 amino acids. Per the germline V gene, CDR1 is MNHEY and CDR2 is SVGEGT. The germline V and J ends were trimmed by 2 bases and 7 bases, with 17 bases remaining between them. The CDR3, as DNA: TGTGCCAGCAGTTACGTGCAGATCCCCTTGTTCGGGGAGCTGTTTTTT. This encodes CASSYVQIPLFGELFF.

This chain's CDR3 is CASSPRDRASPLHF. The DNA for the CDR3 is TGTGCCAGCAGCCCTCGGGACAGGGCTTCACCCCTCCACTTT. V and J are TRBV13 and TRBJ1-6; TRBD1 aligns across 9 bases. The CDR3 extends over 14 amino acids. CDR1 is PRHDT and CDR2 is FYEKMQ in the germline V gene (reference sequence). Germline trimming cut 5 bases from V and 9 bases from J; bases unmatched to any gene: 5.

The CDR3: CASSFKPGTGRYTEAFF. The CDR3 DNA reads as TGTGCCAGCAGCTTTAAGCCCGGGACAGGGAGGTACACTGAAGCTTTCTTT. The chain uses TRBV5-4 and TRBJ1-1, with 9 nucleotides matching TRBD1. Germline V gene sequence: CDR1 SGHNT, CDR2 YYREEE (reference sequence). This CDR3 contains 17 residues. V gave up 2 bases and J gave up 3 bases; unmatched junction bases: 11.

V is TRBV4-1 and J is TRBJ2-7; D assignment may be TRBD1 or TRBD2 (5 bases each). The CDR3 covers 16 residues. The ends were cut back, 1 base at V and 0 bases at J, with 13 bases in the middle. Per germline, CDR1 MGHRA and CDR2 YSYEKL. CDR3 nucleotide sequence: TGCGCCAGCAGCCAAGTTCCGGGGACCTTCTCCTACGAGCAGTACTTC. It yields the protein CASSQVPGTFSYEQYF.

This rearrangement joins TRBV2 to TRBJ1-2; 9 bases are a match to TRBD1. Germline CDR1 is SNHLY and CDR2 is FYNNEI. This CDR3 region has 14 residues. With 6 bases clipped from V and 4 bases from J, the junction kept 6 bases outside the gene matches. CDR3: CASRRDRDAYGYTF. CDR3 nucleotides: TGTGCCAGCAGGCGGGACAGGGATGCCTATGGCTACACCTTC.